The 24 T cell receptor beta chains below were found in one sample sequenced in a study of CD8+CD57+ T cells in acquired aplastic anemia. Genomic DNA acted as the template from which TCR beta VDJ combination and CDR3 sequence profiling were carried out. TCRdb re-called the reads through MiXCR, storing one row per CDR3 protein. The repertoire consists of roughly 93,000 distinct CDR3 sequences, with 55% to 75% occurring once and the leading ten covering 55% to 65%. Patients chosen for sequencing had shown CD8+CD57+ cell expansion by flow cytometry. Sequencing used sorted CD4+, CD8+, or CD8+CD57+ T cells (not recorded which) from PBMCs. Receptors were obtained from a human donor with aplastic anemia.

The chain is built from TRBV19 and TRBJ2-7, with D perhaps TRBD1 or TRBD2 (6 bases each). Looked up from germline, CDR1 is LNHDA and CDR2 is SQIVND (reference sequence). V lost 7 bases, J lost 6 bases, and 16 bases lay in between. The CDR3 consists of 13 residues. The CDR3 sequence is CASNGGGLGEQYF. In DNA, the CDR3 is TGTGCCAGTAATGGAGGGGGGTTAGGCGAGCAGTACTTC.

The chain employs TRBV7-9 and TRBJ2-7; D unresolved. Germline V gene lookup returns CDR1 SEHNR and CDR2 FQNEAQ (reference sequence). V lost 6 bases to trimming and J lost 5 bases, with 8 bases between them. This CDR3 is 11 amino acids long. The chain's CDR3 is CASRGFNEQYF. CDR3 nucleotide sequence: TGTGCCAGCAGGGGCTTCAACGAGCAGTACTTC.

V gene TRBV12-3 or TRBV12-4 combines with J gene TRBJ1-1, with a possible D match to TRBD1 (5 bases). Between the trimmed V and J ends, which lost 5 bases and 0 bases, there was a span of 10 bases. The CDR3 is 14 amino acids. The CDR3, as DNA: TGTGCCAGCAGTCCGCAGACAGTGAACACTGAAGCTTTCTTT. Protein sequence: CASSPQTVNTEAFF.

The J gene is TRBJ1-3, the V gene TRBV20-1; no clear D. The length of the CDR3 is 15 residues. Trimming took off 0 bases at V and 2 bases at J, with 11 bases between the two ends. Germline-derived CDR1 and CDR2 are DFQATT and SNEGSKA (reference sequence). This CDR3 reads CSARDPWGPGNTIYF. Written as DNA, the CDR3 is TGCAGTGCTAGAGATCCATGGGGTCCTGGAAACACCATATATTTT.

The chain carries TRBV24-1 and TRBJ2-5; no reliable D call. The CDR3 covers 17 residues. With 6 bases removed from V and 1 base from J, the gap between germline ends came to 20 bases. Germline lookup yields CDR1 KGHDR and CDR2 SFDVKD. CDR3 sequence: CATSSPILGRLQETQYF. The CDR3 DNA reads as TGTGCCACCAGTTCACCTATCCTTGGTCGACTCCAAGAGACCCAGTACTTC.

The rearrangement joins TRBV19 to TRBJ1-6, with D possibly TRBD1 on 6 matching bases. Deletions cut 11 bases from V and 7 bases from J, with 18 bases between. Germline assignment: CDR1 LNHDA and CDR2 SQIVND (reference sequence). The CDR3 length is 14 residues. Here the CDR3 DNA reads TGTGCCTCCGAACTGGGGGCGAGGAATTCACCCCTCCACTTT. It yields the protein CASELGARNSPLHF.

This clonotype was seen only a few times. A read error may be the cause here, since a much bigger clone is one base away. The genes are TRBV6-1 and TRBJ2-7; no definite D call. In germline, CDR1 is MNHNS, CDR2 SASEGT. V was trimmed by 3 bases and J by 5 bases, leaving 17 bases between them. The CDR3 contains 15 residues. The CDR3 region is CASSEVTGLDDEQYF. Written as DNA, the CDR3 is TGTGCCAGCAGTGAGGTCACGGGTCTCGATGACGAGCAGTACTTC.

This chain uses TRBV29-1 with TRBJ2-7, with 12 bases aligning to TRBD2. V was pared by 6 bases and J by 3 bases, with 6 bases of the junction left unmatched. The CDR3 covers 14 residues. The germline V gene has CDR1 SQVTM and CDR2 ANQGSEA. The CDR3 nucleotides are TGCAGCGTAATCGGACTAGCGGGAAGCTACGAGCAGTACTTC. Translation: CSVIGLAGSYEQYF.

This clonotype appeared a few times. The V call is TRBV19, the J call TRBJ1-1; no clear D gene. The CDR3 loop spans 13 amino acids. Between the trimmed V and J ends, which lost 7 bases and 1 base, there was a span of 10 bases. Germline V gives CDR1 LNHDA, CDR2 SQIVND (reference sequence). The CDR3, as DNA: TGTGCCAGTACTCCGGACGGGAACACTGAAGCTTTCTTT. It encodes CASTPDGNTEAFF.

This clonotype was observed at least ten times. The chain joins TRBV12-3 or TRBV12-4 to TRBJ2-7, with D perhaps given as TRBD1 or TRBD2 (6 bases each). The length of the CDR3 is 14 residues. V was pared by 5 bases and J by 4 bases, with 15 bases between. DNA of the CDR3: TGTGCCAGCAGTGTGAGGGGGGTTTTTTACGAGCAGTACTTC. It encodes CASSVRGVFYEQYF.

The chain joins TRBV20-1 to TRBJ1-5; D perhaps matches TRBD1 (6 bases). Per germline, CDR1 DFQATT and CDR2 SNEGSKA (reference sequence). The CDR3 has 16 amino acids. Trimming left V 0 bases short and J 0 bases short, with 12 bases between. For the CDR3, the DNA is TGCAGTGCTAGAGAAATCACACAGGGTAGCAATCAGCCCCAGCATTTT. This sequence encodes CSAREITQGSNQPQHF.

This clonotype was found a few times. The rearrangement uses TRBV29-1 and TRBJ2-1; TRBD1 might be the D (7 bases). Trimming pared 2 bases from V and 9 bases from J, leaving 11 bases between. Germline V gene lookup returns CDR1 SQVTM and CDR2 ANQGSEA. The CDR3 loop spans 12 amino acids. CDR3 residues: CSVEQGGIEQFF. The DNA for the CDR3 is TGCAGCGTTGAACAGGGGGGAATTGAGCAGTTCTTC.

The chain employs TRBV24-1 and TRBJ2-3; no clear D. This CDR3 is built from 13 residues. The germline V and J ends were trimmed by 4 bases and 2 bases, with 6 bases remaining between them. The germline V gene encodes CDR1 KGHDR and CDR2 SFDVKD. CDR3 region: CATSDLFTDTQYF. CDR3 DNA: TGTGCCACCAGTGACTTATTCACAGATACGCAGTATTTT.

The V and J genes are TRBV25-1 and TRBJ1-4; D remains ambiguous. The CDR3 loop spans 12 amino acids. V dropped 10 bases and J dropped 9 bases, with 15 bases sitting between them. Germline V gives CDR1 MGHDK, CDR2 SYGVNS. For the CDR3, the DNA is TGTGCCACCGAGGAAAGGGATCAAAAACTGTTTTTT. Translating gives CATEERDQKLFF.

This clonotype was seen only once. The chain couples TRBV10-2 to TRBJ1-1; no firm D call. This CDR3 comprises 13 residues. The V gene lost 7 bases and the J gene lost 0 bases, with 9 bases spanning the gap. Germline CDR1 WSHSY, CDR2 SAAADI. The DNA for the CDR3 is TGCGCCAGCATTGGACGGATGAACACTGAAGCTTTCTTT. The encoded protein is CASIGRMNTEAFF.

Comments on this clonotype: An end of the junction differs from the germline gene, which may be a read error. The J gene is TRBJ2-6, the V gene TRBV6-5; D is tentatively TRBD1 or TRBD2 (5 bases each). Germline assignment: CDR1 MNHEY and CDR2 SVGAGI. The CDR3 runs 17 residues. CDR3 coding DNA: TGTGCCAGCAGTTACTCCTTAGGTGGGTCCGGGGCCAACGTCCTGGCTTTC. Protein product: CASSYSLGGSGANVLAF.

As for this clonotype: The conserved closing phenylalanine or tryptophan is absent in this CDR3, likely reflecting a read error. The CDR3 sequence is CSVVDRVGSEKLFI. In DNA, the CDR3 is TGCAGCGTGGTGGACAGGGTGGGATCTGAAAAACTGTTTATT. The chain employs TRBV29-1 and TRBJ1-4; 8 bases match TRBD1. The junction had 10 bases not matched to a gene; V was cut back by 6 bases and J by 7 bases. The germline V gene encodes CDR1 SQVTM and CDR2 ANQGSEA. The CDR3 is 14 residues long.

The CDR3 DNA is TGTGCCAGCAGCGAGGGGACAGGGTGGACAGATACGCAGTATTTT. Protein product: CASSEGTGWTDTQYF. This chain links TRBV9 with TRBJ2-3; 9 nucleotides line up with TRBD1. The V gene's germline CDR1 is SGDLS and CDR2 YYNGEE. Trimming removed 3 bases from V and 3 bases from J; junction bases left unmatched: 5. The CDR3 contains 15 residues. Supplemented by reference TRBV9 and TRBJ2-3, the full variable domain reads DSGVTQTPKHLITATGQRVTLRCSPRSGDLSVYWYQQSLDQGLQFLIQYYNGEERAKGNILERFSAQQFPDLHSELNLSSLELGDSALYFCASSEGTGWTDTQYFGPGTRLTVL.

The chain links TRBV9 to TRBJ1-6; D possibly corresponds to TRBD1 (5 bases). The germline gives CDR1 SGDLS, CDR2 YYNGEE. The CDR3 loop spans 16 amino acids. Trimming shortened V by 3 bases and J by 7 bases, and 17 bases separated the two germline ends. DNA of the CDR3: TGTGCCAGCAGCGCCCTGAACGGGACGGCAAATTCACCCCTCCACTTT. It yields the protein CASSALNGTANSPLHF.

This clonotype was picked up a small number of times. The chain links TRBV20-1 to TRBJ1-5; no reliable D call. Per the germline V gene, CDR1 is DFQATT and CDR2 is SNEGSKA (reference sequence). The CDR3 loop spans 13 amino acids. The V gene lost 3 bases and the J gene lost 4 bases, with 10 bases spanning the gap. The CDR3 here is CSARPGGNQPQHF. The CDR3 nucleotides read TGCAGTGCTAGGCCGGGAGGGAATCAGCCCCAGCATTTT.

V gene TRBV20-1 combines with J gene TRBJ2-7; no definite D call. Germline loops: CDR1 DFQATT, CDR2 SNEGSKA (reference sequence). Trimming removed 0 bases at V and 6 bases at J, with 6 bases between. CDR3 size: 11 residues. The CDR3 sequence: CSARDQSEQYF. CDR3 DNA: TGCAGTGCTAGAGATCAGAGCGAGCAGTACTTC.

There are a few counts of this clonotype. The chain carries TRBV15 and TRBJ2-3, with 9 bases identical to TRBD2. Germline lookup yields CDR1 LNHNV and CDR2 YYDKDF (reference sequence). CDR3 length equals 15 residues. V lost 0 bases to trimming and J lost 4 bases; unmatched junction nucleotides: 2. The chain's CDR3 is CATSREAGGSDTQYF. The CDR3 coding sequence is TGTGCCACCAGCAGAGAAGCGGGAGGCTCAGATACGCAGTATTTT.

A word on this clonotype: A much more abundant neighbour one base away suggests this may be a read error. V usage is TRBV7-9 and J usage is TRBJ1-1; D ambiguous. There are 14 residues in the CDR3. V was cut by 1 base and J by 4 bases, with 10 bases left in between. CDR1 and CDR2 (germline): SEHNR, FQNEAQ (reference sequence). The CDR3 sequence: CASSLGLLSTEAFF. CDR3 nucleotides: TGTGCCAGCAGCTTAGGGTTGCTGAGCACTGAAGCTTTCTTT. Based on the CDR3 plus reference TRBV7-9 and TRBJ1-1, the full variable domain is DTGVSQNPRHKITKRGQNVTFRCDPISEHNRLYWYRQTLGQGPEFLTYFQNEAQLEKSRLLSDRFSAERPKGSFSTLEIQRTEQGDSAMYLCASSLGLLSTEAFFGQGTRLTVV.

Of note for this clonotype: A read error may produce the germline difference seen at one junction end. The chain uses TRBV24-1 and TRBJ2-5; D unclear. This CDR3 is 15 amino acids long. The germline V gene encodes CDR1 KGHDR and CDR2 SFDVKD. The DNA for the CDR3 is TGTGCCAGCAGTAGGGCGTACATGTACCAAGAGACCCAGTACTTC. It codes for CASSRAYMYQETQYF.